A selection of T cell receptor beta chains follows, all from one sample in a study of blood T cells in healthy people across ages. MiXCR, applied by TCRdb to the 5' RACE reads, yields one record per CDR3 protein. Here the sample spans about 730,000 distinct CDR3 sequences, roughly 41% being singletons. Specimen: blood. The receptors shown here come from an older woman in good health. The CDR3 runs from the conserved cysteine through the conserved F or W. The D gene is left open where the match is weak. Clone size is not always given. Where it is, it says once, few, many or a class for expanded clones.

D | J | V | size | CDR3 | DNA
NA | TRBJ2-5 | TRBV20-1 | NA | CSAPKNQETQYF | TGCAGTGCTCCTAAAAACCAAGAGACCCAGTACTTC
TRBD1 | TRBJ1-4 | TRBV4-2 | few | CASSQDGDRVEKLFF | TGTGCCAGCAGCCAAGACGGGGACAGGGTAGAAAAACTGTTTTTT
TRBD2 | TRBJ2-1 | TRBV12-3/TRBV12-4 | few | CASTPGTSGSSYNEQFF | TGTGCCAGCACTCCCGGGACTAGCGGGAGCTCCTACAATGAGCAGTTCTTC
NA | TRBJ2-7 | TRBV6-2/TRBV6-3 | few | CASGPGPYEQYF | TGTGCCAGCGGCCCTGGACCCTACGAGCAGTACTTC
TRBD1 | TRBJ2-3 | TRBV10-2 | NA | CASKRTGHTDTQYF | TGCGCCAGCAAGCGGACAGGGCACACAGATACGCAGTATTTT
TRBD1 | TRBJ2-1 | TRBV2 | NA | CASRGGNRDRGYNEQFF | TGTGCCAGCAGGGGAGGGAACCGGGACAGGGGTTACAATGAGCAGTTCTTC
NA | TRBJ2-7 | TRBV7-3 | few | CASSPNRVDEQYF | TGTGCCAGCAGCCCAAACAGGGTGGACGAGCAGTACTTC
TRBD1 | TRBJ2-7 | TRBV20-1 | few | CSARPGTGGYEQYF | TGCAGTGCTCGCCCCGGGACAGGGGGCTACGAGCAGTACTTC
NA | TRBJ2-7 | TRBV7-9 | NA | CASSSGPATYEQYF | TGTGCCAGCAGCTCTGGACCGGCAACCTACGAGCAGTACTTC
NA | TRBJ2-2 | TRBV7-9 | NA | CASSLEHWGTGELFF | TGTGCCAGCAGCTTAGAACATTGGGGCACCGGGGAGCTGTTTTTT
TRBD2 | TRBJ2-7 | TRBV3-1 | NA | CASSQEVGRAYEQYF | TGTGCCAGCAGCCAAGAGGTCGGGAGGGCTTACGAGCAGTACTTC
NA | TRBJ1-2 | TRBV28 | NA | CASSQQGSNGYTF | TGTGCCAGCAGCCAGCAGGGAAGTAATGGCTACACCTTC
NA | TRBJ2-7 | TRBV10-3 | NA | CAISEMGLHEQYF | TGTGCCATCAGTGAGATGGGGCTACACGAGCAGTACTTC
TRBD2 | TRBJ2-1 | TRBV7-9 | few | CASSLGASGGLEQFF | TGTGCCAGCAGCTTAGGAGCTAGCGGGGGGCTTGAGCAGTTCTTC
TRBD2 | TRBJ2-5 | TRBV4-1 | once | CASSQDPASGGPETQYF | TGCGCCAGCAGCCAAGATCCCGCTAGCGGGGGCCCAGAGACCCAGTACTTC
NA | TRBJ1-5 | TRBV6-2/TRBV6-3 | NA | CATFGDSWDQPQHF | TGTGCCACCTTTGGGGACTCGTGGGATCAGCCCCAGCATTTT
TRBD2 | TRBJ2-1 | TRBV20-1 | few | CSADGTSGSRDNVEQFF | TGCAGTGCTGACGGGACTAGCGGGAGTAGGGACAATGTTGAGCAGTTCTTC
NA | TRBJ2-1 | TRBV29-1 | many | CSVEVGVPFF | TGCAGCGTTGAGGTAGGGGTCCCGTTCTTC
NA | TRBJ2-1 | TRBV3-1 | few | CASSQGLEHNEQFF | TGTGCCAGCAGCCAAGGTTTGGAACACAATGAGCAGTTCTTC
NA | TRBJ2-5 | TRBV2 | NA | CTRAVQETQYF | TGTACCAGGGCTGTCCAAGAGACCCAGTACTTC
TRBD1 | TRBJ1-5 | TRBV20-1 | NA | CSAEAGGVSQPQHF | TGCAGTGCTGAGGCAGGGGGTGTCAGTCAGCCCCAGCATTTT
TRBD1 | TRBJ2-7 | TRBV5-1 | few | CAWTGGSSEQYF | TGCGCCTGGACAGGAGGCAGCAGCGAGCAGTACTTC
TRBD2 | TRBJ2-5 | TRBV7-2 | NA | CASSLEAGRAGSKETQYF | TGTGCCAGCAGCTTAGAGGCGGGGCGAGCGGGAAGCAAAGAGACCCAGTACTTC
NA | TRBJ2-1 | TRBV18 | once | CASSPRTTSYNEQFF | TGTGCCAGCTCACCACGTACCACCTCCTACAATGAGCAGTTCTTC
TRBD2 | TRBJ2-1 | TRBV15 | few | CATEPGLAYNEQFF | TGTGCCACCGAACCGGGACTAGCCTACAATGAGCAGTTCTTC
NA | TRBJ2-7 | TRBV20-1 | NA | CSAERTFGAYEQYF | TGCAGTGCGGAGAGGACCTTTGGGGCCTACGAGCAGTACTTC
NA | TRBJ1-5 | TRBV20-1 | few | CSARDPGSYRPQHF | TGCAGTGCTAGAGATCCGGGGAGTTATAGGCCCCAGCATTTT
NA | TRBJ1-1 | TRBV12-3/TRBV12-4 | few | CASSFDPANTEAFF | TGTGCCAGCAGTTTCGATCCCGCGAACACTGAAGCTTTCTTT
TRBD2 | TRBJ2-7 | TRBV4-2 | many | CASSQGLAGASYEQYF | TGTGCCAGCAGCCAAGGATTAGCGGGAGCAAGCTACGAGCAGTACTTC
NA | TRBJ2-7 | TRBV5-1 | NA | CAISRVDFEAYEQYF | TGCGCCATCAGCAGGGTTGACTTTGAAGCCTACGAGCAGTACTTC
TRBD2 | TRBJ2-1 | TRBV7-2 | few | CASSLGGLAGWNEQFF | TGTGCCAGCAGCTTAGGGGGACTAGCGGGATGGAATGAGCAGTTCTTC
NA | TRBJ2-3 | TRBV9 | once | CASSVGMMADSTDTQYF | TGTGCCAGCAGCGTAGGGATGATGGCGGACTCCACAGATACGCAGTATTTT
NA | TRBJ1-1 | TRBV3-1 | few | CASSPFIEGYGKDTEAFF | TGTGCCAGCAGCCCCTTCATTGAAGGGTACGGAAAGGACACTGAAGCTTTCTTT
NA | TRBJ1-1 | TRBV20-1 | NA | CSAPKPLVGSEAFF | TGCAGTGCTCCCAAACCCTTGGTGGGATCTGAAGCTTTCTTT
NA | TRBJ2-1 | TRBV2 | few | CASRNTAGNEQFF | TGTGCCAGCAGGAACACCGCAGGAAATGAGCAGTTCTTC
NA | TRBJ2-7 | TRBV12-3/TRBV12-4 | NA | CASARLAGRYNEQYF | TGTGCCAGCGCCCGGCTGGCGGGTCGGTACAATGAGCAGTACTTC
TRBD1 | TRBJ1-2 | TRBV6-5 | many | CASSYSRTGGSYGYTF | TGTGCCAGCAGTTACTCGAGGACAGGGGGGAGCTATGGCTACACCTTC
TRBD2 | TRBJ2-7 | TRBV10-3 | NA | CAISASLAGGAQYF | TGTGCCATCAGTGCGTCCCTAGCGGGTGGAGCGCAGTACTTC
NA | TRBJ2-7 | TRBV15 | few | CATSRAVIGGAEQYF | TGTGCCACCAGCAGAGCAGTCATCGGAGGGGCCGAGCAGTACTTC
NA | TRBJ2-5 | TRBV5-1 | NA | CASSLGADSHSGGETQYF | TGCGCCAGCAGCTTGGGTGCGGACAGCCATTCGGGCGGGGAGACCCAGTACTTC
TRBD1 | TRBJ2-6 | TRBV5-6 | NA | CASSQGTGPNSGANVLTF | TGTGCCAGCAGCCAGGGGACAGGGCCGAACTCTGGGGCCAACGTCCTGACTTTC
NA | TRBJ1-1 | TRBV20-1 | NA | CSVRKRGTEAFF | TGCAGTGTTCGAAAAAGGGGGACTGAAGCTTTCTTT
NA | TRBJ2-1 | TRBV7-2 | NA | CASSSRGGVGNEQFF | TGTGCCAGCAGCTCCAGGGGGGGAGTCGGGAATGAGCAGTTCTTC
TRBD1 | TRBJ2-7 | TRBV4-1 | many | CASSQTGDWSYEQYF | TGCGCCAGCAGCCAAACAGGGGATTGGTCCTACGAGCAGTACTTC
NA | TRBJ2-7 | TRBV20-1 | NA | CSANGPYEQYF | TGCAGTGCTAATGGCCCCTACGAGCAGTACTTC
TRBD2 | TRBJ2-3 | TRBV5-1 | NA | CASKKIAGATDTQYF | TGCGCCAGCAAGAAAATAGCGGGAGCAACAGATACGCAGTATTTT
TRBD2 | TRBJ2-3 | TRBV18 | many | CASSAASGGAYDTQYF | TGTGCCAGCTCAGCAGCTAGCGGGGGGGCCTATGATACGCAGTATTTT
NA | TRBJ2-7 | TRBV5-1 | NA | CASSREGQTYEQYF | TGCGCCAGCAGCAGGGAGGGACAGACCTACGAGCAGTACTTC
TRBD2 | TRBJ2-7 | TRBV7-2 | NA | CASRGAGGSSYEQYF | TGTGCCAGCAGGGGAGCGGGGGGTAGCTCCTACGAGCAGTACTTC
TRBD1 | TRBJ2-7 | TRBV20-1 | many | CSATGGFSSYEQYF | TGCAGTGCTACAGGGGGCTTTAGCTCCTACGAGCAGTACTTC
NA | TRBJ1-1 | TRBV18 | NA | CASSPGGVTEAFF | TGTGCCAGCTCACCAGGAGGGGTCACTGAAGCTTTCTTT
NA | TRBJ2-7 | TRBV7-2 | NA | CASSPIRGYEQYF | TGTGCCAGCAGTCCCATACGGGGGTACGAGCAGTACTTC
TRBD1 | TRBJ1-2 | TRBV14 | NA | CASSPETGGHWGYTF | TGTGCCAGCAGCCCCGAGACAGGGGGGCATTGGGGCTACACCTTC
NA | TRBJ2-1 | TRBV9 | many | CASSASPPNEQFF | TGTGCCAGCAGCGCCTCCCCCCCCAATGAGCAGTTCTTC
TRBD2 | TRBJ2-5 | TRBV10-3 | NA | CAISVGGQETQYF | TGTGCCATCAGTGTCGGGGGGCAAGAGACCCAGTACTTC
NA | TRBJ1-1 | TRBV20-1 | few | CSARAMGRHEAFF | TGCAGTGCTAGAGCCATGGGACGTCATGAAGCTTTCTTT
NA | TRBJ1-5 | TRBV9 | few | CASSVEGDGQPQHF | TGTGCCAGCAGCGTAGAAGGGGACGGTCAGCCCCAGCATTTT